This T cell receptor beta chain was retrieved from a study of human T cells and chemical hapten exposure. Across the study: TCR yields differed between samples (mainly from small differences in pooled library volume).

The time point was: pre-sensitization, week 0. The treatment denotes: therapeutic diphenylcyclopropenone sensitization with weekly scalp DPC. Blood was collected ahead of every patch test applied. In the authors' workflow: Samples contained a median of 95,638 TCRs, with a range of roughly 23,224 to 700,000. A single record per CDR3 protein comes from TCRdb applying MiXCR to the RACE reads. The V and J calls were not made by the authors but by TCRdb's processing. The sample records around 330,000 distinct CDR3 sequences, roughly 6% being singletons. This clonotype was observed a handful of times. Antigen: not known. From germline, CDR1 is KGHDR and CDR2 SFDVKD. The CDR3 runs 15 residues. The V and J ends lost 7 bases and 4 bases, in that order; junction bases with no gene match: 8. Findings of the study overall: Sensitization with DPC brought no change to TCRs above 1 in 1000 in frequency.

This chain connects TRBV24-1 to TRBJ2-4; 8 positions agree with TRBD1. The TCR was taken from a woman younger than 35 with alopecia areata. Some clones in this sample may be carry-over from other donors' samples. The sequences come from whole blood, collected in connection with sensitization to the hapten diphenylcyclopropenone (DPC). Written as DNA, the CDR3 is TGTGCCACCAGGGACAGGGAAAGGTCGAAAAACATTCAGTACTTC. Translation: CATRDRERSKNIQYF.